Sequencing of this TCR beta chain was carried out in a study of T cell responses to AZD1222 COVID-19 vaccine. In regard to this clone: The antigen is not known.

Study-wide points: A rise in Spike-specific TCR breadth and depth followed two AZD1222 doses. Spike was spanned by vaccine-associated CD4 TCRs, with dominance at 160-218 and 743-854.

V was clipped by 3 bases and J by 2 bases, with 17 bases between them. The CDR3 contains 16 residues. Using immunoSEQ multiplex PCR, the repertoire was profiled, and TCRdb retains in-frame clones only, with some absent. The sample records some 74,000 clones, 85% to 90% being singletons. This specimen was peripheral blood, taken 28 days after the second AZD1222 dose. This clonotype originated in an adult who received the AZD1222 COVID-19 vaccine. The chain combines TRBV23-1 with TRBJ2-7; possible D gene TRBD1, 5 bases. TRBV23-1 carries the ORF label, with uncertain function. CDR3: CASSHLMGLLTYEQYF. The CDR3 coding sequence is TGCGCCAGCAGTCATTTAATGGGGCTACTTACCTACGAGCAGTACTTC.